This T cell receptor (beta chain) is drawn from a study of Ad26.COV2.S vaccination and SARS-CoV-2 variants. Germline assignment: CDR1 SEHNR and CDR2 FQNEAQ (reference sequence). CDR3 length: 13 residues. The V gene lost 2 bases and the J gene lost 5 bases, with 7 bases spanning the gap. General study findings and limits: Vaccinated individuals (as opposed to placebo recipients) had higher spike-specific TCR breadth. Spike-specific responses of CD8+ and CD4+ T cells were reported to display substantial breadth after vaccination.

Turning to this clone: Its specificity is not known.

Treatment described: about 20 received Ad26.COV2.S at low or high dose, single or two shots; five or six received placebo; per-sample allocation not given. Day 63 following the first vaccine or placebo injection was when the samples were taken. The data were produced by immunoSEQ multiplex PCR, yet TCRdb's version contains in-frame clones alone and is incomplete. The table lists 300,000 to 450,000 clones, approximately 85% of them singletons. The chain uses TRBV7-9 and TRBJ1-5; perhaps TRBD1 as D (5 bases). The sequenced sample was peripheral blood, obtained in a trial of Ad26.COV2.S vaccine versus placebo. This receptor was identified in a person aged 18-60 years who received the Ad26.COV2.S COVID-19 vaccine or a placebo. CDR3 region: CASSLQQDQPQHF. CDR3 nucleotides: TGTGCCAGCAGCTTACAACAGGATCAGCCCCAGCATTTT.